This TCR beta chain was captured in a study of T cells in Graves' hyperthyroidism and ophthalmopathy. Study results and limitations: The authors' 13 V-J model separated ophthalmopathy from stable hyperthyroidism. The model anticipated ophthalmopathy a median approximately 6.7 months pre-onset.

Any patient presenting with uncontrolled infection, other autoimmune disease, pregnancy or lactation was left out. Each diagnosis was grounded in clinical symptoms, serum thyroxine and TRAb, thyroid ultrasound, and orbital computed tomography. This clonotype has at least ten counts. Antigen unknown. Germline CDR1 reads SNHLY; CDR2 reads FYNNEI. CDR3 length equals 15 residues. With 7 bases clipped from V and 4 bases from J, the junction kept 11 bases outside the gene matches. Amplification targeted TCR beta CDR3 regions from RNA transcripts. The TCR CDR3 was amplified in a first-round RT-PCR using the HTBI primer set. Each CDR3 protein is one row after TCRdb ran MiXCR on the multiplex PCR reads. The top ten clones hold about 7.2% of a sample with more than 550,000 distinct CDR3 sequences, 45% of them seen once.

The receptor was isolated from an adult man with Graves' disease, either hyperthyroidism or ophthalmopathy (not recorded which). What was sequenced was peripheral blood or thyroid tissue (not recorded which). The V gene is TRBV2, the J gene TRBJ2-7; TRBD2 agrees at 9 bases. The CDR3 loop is CASTLGAGGPYEQYF. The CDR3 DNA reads TGTGCCAGCACCCTAGGGGCGGGAGGGCCTTACGAGCAGTACTTC.